This TCR beta chain was observed in a study of graft-versus-host responses after intestinal transplantation. Looking at the study overall: Recipients underwent multivisceral, liver-intestinal, or isolated intestinal transplants.

The study's findings and limits: Graft-donor T cell macrochimerism coincided with high graft-versus-host to host-versus-graft clonal ratios in allografts. With peak circulating GvH clone levels came an association with early post-transplant HvG declines. Detected in recipient marrow were GvH clones, some of which were first observed in ileum or blood.

Trimming left V 0 bases short and J 0 bases short, with 9 bases between. Per germline, CDR1 SGDLS and CDR2 YYNGEE. This CDR3 comprises 16 residues. Assay: immunoSEQ multiplex PCR; the TCRdb copy retains only in-frame clones and omits some. The sample contains around 50,000 clones, roughly 80% of which appear only once. Remarks on this clone: The antigen is not known.

This material consisted of unstimulated CD4+ T cells sorted from spleen or lymph node cells, taken before transplant. The chain has TRBV9 and TRBJ1-4; unclear D gene. The sequence came from a human donor who was the organ donor for an intestinal transplant. CDR3 loop: CASSVADGATNEKLFF. Here the CDR3 DNA reads TGTGCCAGCAGCGTAGCAGACGGCGCAACTAATGAAAAACTGTTTTTT. The variable domain in full, with the rest retrieved from reference TRBV9 and TRBJ1-4, is DSGVTQTPKHLITATGQRVTLRCSPRSGDLSVYWYQQSLDQGLQFLIQYYNGEERAKGNILERFSAQQFPDLHSELNLSSLELGDSALYFCASSVADGATNEKLFFGSGTQLSVL.